This T cell receptor beta chain was identified in a study of T cell clonality in common variable immunodeficiency. Overall study results and limits: Compared with controls, CVID subjects had fewer shared TCRbeta clones. Fewer deletions and N-nucleotide insertions were reportedly seen in common variable immunodeficiency TCR beta sequences.

TCRdb keeps only in-frame clones here, not all; method: immunoSEQ multiplex PCR. There are around 40,000 clones in the sample, none observed a single time. The V gene lost 1 base and the J gene lost 4 bases, with 10 bases spanning the gap. The CDR3 consists of 14 residues. Looked up from germline, CDR1 is SGHAT and CDR2 is FQNNGV. This clone was seen ten or more times. Its antigen is unknown. The read terminates 3 residues before the CDR3 end, so the remaining end is supplied by the germline J gene. This sequence joins TRBV11-2 and TRBJ2-5; no firm D call. The clonotype was recovered from a person between 18 and 75 years old in good health. The material sequenced was peripheral blood mononuclear cells. CDR3 in amino acids: CASSLGFSLETQYF. The CDR3 DNA, read in part, is TGTGCCAGCAGCTTAGGATTTAGTCTAGAGACC.